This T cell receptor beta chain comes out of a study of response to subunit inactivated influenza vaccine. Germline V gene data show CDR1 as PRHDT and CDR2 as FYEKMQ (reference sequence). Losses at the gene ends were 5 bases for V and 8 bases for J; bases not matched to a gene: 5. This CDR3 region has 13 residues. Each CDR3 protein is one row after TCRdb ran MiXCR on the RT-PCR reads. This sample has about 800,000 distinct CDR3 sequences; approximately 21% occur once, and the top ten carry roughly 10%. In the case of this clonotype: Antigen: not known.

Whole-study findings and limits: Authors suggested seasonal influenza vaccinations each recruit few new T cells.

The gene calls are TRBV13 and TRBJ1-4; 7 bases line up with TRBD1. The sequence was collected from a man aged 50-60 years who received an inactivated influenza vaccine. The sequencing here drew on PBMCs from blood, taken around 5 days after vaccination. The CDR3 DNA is TGTGCCAGCAGCGCAAGGGGGCACGAAAAACTGTTTTTT. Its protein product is CASSARGHEKLFF.